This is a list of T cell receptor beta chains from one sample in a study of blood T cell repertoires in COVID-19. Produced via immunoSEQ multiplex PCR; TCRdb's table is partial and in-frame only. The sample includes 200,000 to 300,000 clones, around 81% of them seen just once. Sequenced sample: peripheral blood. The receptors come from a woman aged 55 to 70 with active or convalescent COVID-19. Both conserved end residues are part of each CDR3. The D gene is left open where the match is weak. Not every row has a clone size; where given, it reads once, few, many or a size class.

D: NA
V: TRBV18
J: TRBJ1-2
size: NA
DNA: TGTGCCAGCTCACCCCGACAGGATCCTCACTATGGCTACACCTTC
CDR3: CASSPRQDPHYGYTF

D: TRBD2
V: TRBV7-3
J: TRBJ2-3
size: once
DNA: TGTGCCAGCAGCTCGGGACTAGCGGGAGAGGCAGATACGCAGTATTTT
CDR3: CASSSGLAGEADTQYF

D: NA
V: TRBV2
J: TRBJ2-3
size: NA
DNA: TGTGCCAGCAGTGAAAGGGGAATGGATACGCAGTATTTT
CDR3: CASSERGMDTQYF

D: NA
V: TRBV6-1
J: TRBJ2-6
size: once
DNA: TGTGCCAGCAGTGAGCAGGGCTCCGGGGCCAACGTCCTGACTTTC
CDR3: CASSEQGSGANVLTF

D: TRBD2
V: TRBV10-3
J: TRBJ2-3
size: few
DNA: TGTGCCATCAGTGAGGGTAGCGGGAGGATAGATACGCAGTATTTT
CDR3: CAISEGSGRIDTQYF

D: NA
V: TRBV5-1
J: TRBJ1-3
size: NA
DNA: TGCGCCAGCAGCTTGGAGTGGCAGTCTCACACCATATATTTT
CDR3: CASSLEWQSHTIYF

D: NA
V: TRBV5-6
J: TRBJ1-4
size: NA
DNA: TGTGCCAGCAGCTCGGCGGGGGGTGAAAAACTGTTTTTT
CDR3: CASSSAGGEKLFF

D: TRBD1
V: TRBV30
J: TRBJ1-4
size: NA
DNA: TGTGCCTGGAGTACACCGGGGACAGGGTCTAATGAAAAACTGTTTTTT
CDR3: CAWSTPGTGSNEKLFF

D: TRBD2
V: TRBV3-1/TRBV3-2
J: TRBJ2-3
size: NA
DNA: TGTGCCAGCAGCCAAGAAGGAACGGGAGGCTTGGCAGATACGCAGTATTTT
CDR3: CASSQEGTGGLADTQYF

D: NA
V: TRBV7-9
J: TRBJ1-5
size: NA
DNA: TGTGCCAGCAGCTTTGGCGGGACTGGGCAGCCCCAGCATTTT
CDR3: CASSFGGTGQPQHF

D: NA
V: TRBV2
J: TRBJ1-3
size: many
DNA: TGTGCCAGCAGCACCTCGCCCGGGATGGGAAACACCATATATTTT
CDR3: CASSTSPGMGNTIYF

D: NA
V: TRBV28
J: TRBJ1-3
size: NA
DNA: TGTGCCAGCAGCTCCATCGTAGTGGGAAACACCATATATTTT
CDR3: CASSSIVVGNTIYF

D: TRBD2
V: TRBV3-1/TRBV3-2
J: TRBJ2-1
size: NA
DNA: TGTGCCAGCAGCCAATGGACTAGCGGGGGGGGCAATGAGCAGTTCTTC
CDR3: CASSQWTSGGGNEQFF

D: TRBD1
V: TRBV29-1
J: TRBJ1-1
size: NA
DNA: TGCAGCGTTCGAGGGGGCGGGTACACTGAAGCTTTCTTT
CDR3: CSVRGGGYTEAFF

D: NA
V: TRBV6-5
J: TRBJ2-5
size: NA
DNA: TGTGCCAGCACCGACTATGGAAGCGCCCGAGAGACCCAGTACTTC
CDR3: CASTDYGSARETQYF

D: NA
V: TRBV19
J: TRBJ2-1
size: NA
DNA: TGTGCCAGTAGTAGCGTGGATGAGCAGTTCTTC
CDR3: CASSSVDEQFF

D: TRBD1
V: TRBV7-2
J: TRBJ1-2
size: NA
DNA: TGTGCCAGCAGCTTAGCCGGGACAGCTAACTATGGCTACACCTTC
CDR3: CASSLAGTANYGYTF

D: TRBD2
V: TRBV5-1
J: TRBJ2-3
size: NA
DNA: TGCGCCAGCAGCTTGGCCGGGACTAGCGGGGGGGCCCGGGATACGCAGTATTTT
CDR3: CASSLAGTSGGARDTQYF

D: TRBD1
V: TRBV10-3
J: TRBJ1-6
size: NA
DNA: TGTGCCGCAACCGGGGACAGGGGTAATTCACCCCTCCACTTT
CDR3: CAATGDRGNSPLHF

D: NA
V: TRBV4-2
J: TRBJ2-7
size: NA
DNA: TGTGCCAGCAGCCAAGAGTCAGGGGCGAGCTCCTACGAGCAGTACTTC
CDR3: CASSQESGASSYEQYF

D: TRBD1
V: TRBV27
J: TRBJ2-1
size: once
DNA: TGTGCCAGCAGTCAAACCGAGGACAGGGCTGAGCAGTTCTTC
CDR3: CASSQTEDRAEQFF

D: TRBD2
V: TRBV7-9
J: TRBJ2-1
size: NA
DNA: TGTGCCAGCAGCTTAACTAGCGGGGGGCACTCCTACAATGAGCAGTTCTTC
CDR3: CASSLTSGGHSYNEQFF

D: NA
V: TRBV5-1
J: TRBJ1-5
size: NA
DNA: TGCGCCAGCAGCTTGGTGGCAGGCTACCGCAATCAGCCCCAGCATTTT
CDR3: CASSLVAGYRNQPQHF

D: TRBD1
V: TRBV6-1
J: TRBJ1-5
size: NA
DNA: TGTGCCAGCAGTGTCACGACAGGGATCGGCAATCAGCCCCAGCATTTT
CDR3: CASSVTTGIGNQPQHF

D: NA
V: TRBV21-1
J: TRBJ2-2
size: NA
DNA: TGTGCCAGCAGCACGCCGCGGGACAGGGGATCGAACACCGGGGAGCTGTTTTTT
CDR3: CASSTPRDRGSNTGELFF

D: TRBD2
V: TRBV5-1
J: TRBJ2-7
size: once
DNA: TGCGCCAGCGGTCGAGCGGGAGGTTCCTACGAGCAGTACTTC
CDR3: CASGRAGGSYEQYF

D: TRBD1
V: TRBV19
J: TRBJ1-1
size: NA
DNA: TGTGCCAGTAGGAAGGGACAGGGGGGGGTCGAATCTGAAGCTTTCTTT
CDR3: CASRKGQGGVESEAFF

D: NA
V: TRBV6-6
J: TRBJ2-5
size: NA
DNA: TGTGCCAGCAGTTACGGTAGCCTAGCCCAGACCAGGACCCAGTACTTC
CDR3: CASSYGSLAQTRTQYF

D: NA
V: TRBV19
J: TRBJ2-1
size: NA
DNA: TGTGCCAGTAGTATTCTTACTCCGAGCTCCTACAATGAGCAGTTCTTC
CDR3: CASSILTPSSYNEQFF

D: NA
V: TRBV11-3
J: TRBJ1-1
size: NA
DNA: TGTGCCAGCAGCTTCGAGATGAACACTGAAGCTTTCTTT
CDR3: CASSFEMNTEAFF

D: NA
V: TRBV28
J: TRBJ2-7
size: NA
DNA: TGTGCCAGCAGTTTTTCGGGCTACGAGCAGTACTTC
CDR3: CASSFSGYEQYF

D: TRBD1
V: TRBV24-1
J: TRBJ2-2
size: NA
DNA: TGTGCCACCAGTGATGCCGGGACAGGGTTAAAATCCGGGGAGCTGTTTTTT
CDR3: CATSDAGTGLKSGELFF

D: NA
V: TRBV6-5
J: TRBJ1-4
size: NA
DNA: TGTGCCAGCAGGGAGGTTACTAATGAAAAACTGTTTTTT
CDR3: CASREVTNEKLFF

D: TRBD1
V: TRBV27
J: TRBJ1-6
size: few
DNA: TGTGCCAGCAGTTTAGACAGGGGGCGGAATTCACCCCTCCACTTT
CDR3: CASSLDRGRNSPLHF

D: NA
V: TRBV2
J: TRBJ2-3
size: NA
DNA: TGTGCCAGCAGTGAATATGGTAGCTCGGATACGCAGTATTTT
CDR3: CASSEYGSSDTQYF

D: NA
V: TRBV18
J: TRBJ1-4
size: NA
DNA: TGTGCCAGCTCACGGGCACTTTCTAATGAAAAACTGTTTTTT
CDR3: CASSRALSNEKLFF

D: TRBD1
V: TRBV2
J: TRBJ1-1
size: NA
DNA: TGTGCCAGCAGTGACCAGGGGGCAGTCAGCGGCCGTGTAAACACTGAAGCTTTCTTT
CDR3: CASSDQGAVSGRVNTEAFF

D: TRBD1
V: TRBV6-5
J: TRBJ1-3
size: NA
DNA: TGTGCCAGCAGCTCCGGGACAGGATCAGGAAACACCATATATTTT
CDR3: CASSSGTGSGNTIYF

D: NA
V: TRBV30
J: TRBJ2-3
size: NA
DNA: TGTGCCTGGAGCAGAAACCGCGGAGATACGCAGTATTTT
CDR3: CAWSRNRGDTQYF

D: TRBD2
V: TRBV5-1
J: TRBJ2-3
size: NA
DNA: TGCGCCAGCAGCAACCCTAGCGGGGGGTTTTATACGCAGTATTTT
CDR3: CASSNPSGGFYTQYF

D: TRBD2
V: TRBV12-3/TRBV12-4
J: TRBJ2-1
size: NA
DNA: TGTGCCAGCAGTTTGCTAGCGGACAATGAGCAGTTCTTC
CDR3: CASSLLADNEQFF

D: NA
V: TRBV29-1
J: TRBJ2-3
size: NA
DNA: TGCAGCGTTGAGGGCACGCGGGCAGAATCTAGCACAGATACGCAGTATTTT
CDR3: CSVEGTRAESSTDTQYF

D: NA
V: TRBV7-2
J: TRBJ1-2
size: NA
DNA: TGTGCCAGCAGCCGCAACCCAGGACAGCCCTCGGAGGATGGCTACACCTTC
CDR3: CASSRNPGQPSEDGYTF

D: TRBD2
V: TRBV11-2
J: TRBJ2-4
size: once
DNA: TGTGCCAGCAGCCGAGGTGCGGGAGGGCTTCAAAACATTCAGTACTTC
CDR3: CASSRGAGGLQNIQYF

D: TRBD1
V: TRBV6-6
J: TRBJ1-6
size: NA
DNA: TGTGCCAGCAGTTGGGTCCCGGGACAGGGGGGACCCCTCCACTTT
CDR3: CASSWVPGQGGPLHF

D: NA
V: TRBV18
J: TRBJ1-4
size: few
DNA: TGTGCCAGCTCACCGGGGACAAGACTGTTTTTT
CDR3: CASSPGTRLFF

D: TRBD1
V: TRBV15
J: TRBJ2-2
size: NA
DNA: TGTGCCACCAGCAGAGATTTGCCGGGACAGGGTGTATCCGGGGAGCTGTTTTTT
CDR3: CATSRDLPGQGVSGELFF

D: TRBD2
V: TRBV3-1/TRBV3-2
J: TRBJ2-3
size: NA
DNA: TGTGCCAGCAGCCCCTACCGACGTGGGGGGGACACAGATACGCAGTATTTT
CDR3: CASSPYRRGGDTDTQYF

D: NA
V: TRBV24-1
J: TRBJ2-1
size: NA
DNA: TGTGCCACCAGTGTTTCACAGGCCTACAATGAGCAGTTCTTC
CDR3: CATSVSQAYNEQFF

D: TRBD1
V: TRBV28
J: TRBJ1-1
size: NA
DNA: TGTGCCAGCAGTTTCCGTCCCGGGACAGATATGAACACTGAAGCTTTCTTT
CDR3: CASSFRPGTDMNTEAFF

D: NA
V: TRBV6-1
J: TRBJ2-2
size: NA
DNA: TGTGCCAGCAGTGAAATGGCACCCAACACCGGGGAGCTGTTTTTT
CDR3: CASSEMAPNTGELFF

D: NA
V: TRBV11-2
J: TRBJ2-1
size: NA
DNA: TGTGCCAGCAGCCCCCGGCAGGGCTACAATGAGCAGTTCTTC
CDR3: CASSPRQGYNEQFF

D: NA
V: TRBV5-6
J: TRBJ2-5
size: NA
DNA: TGTGCCAGCAGCTTCGCGGAGACCCAGTACTTC
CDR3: CASSFAETQYF

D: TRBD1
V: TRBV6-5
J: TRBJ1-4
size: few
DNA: TGTGCCAGCAGGGTAGACAGGGGGCAGCATGAAAAACTGTTTTTT
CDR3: CASRVDRGQHEKLFF

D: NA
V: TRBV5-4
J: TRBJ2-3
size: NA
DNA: TGTGCCAGCAGCTCGCCACAGGGATTGGGCACAGATACGCAGTATTTT
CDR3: CASSSPQGLGTDTQYF

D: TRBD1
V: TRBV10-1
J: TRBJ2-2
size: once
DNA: TGCGCCAGCAGCCACGGGACAGCGAACACCGGGGAGCTGTTTTTT
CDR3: CASSHGTANTGELFF

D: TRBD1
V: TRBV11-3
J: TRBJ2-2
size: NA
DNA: TGTGCCAGCAGCTTAGATCTTGTCGGACAGGCCTGGGAGCTGTTTTTT
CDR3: CASSLDLVGQAWELFF

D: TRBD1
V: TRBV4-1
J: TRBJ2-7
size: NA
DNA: TGCGCCAGCAGCCACCGACTTCGGGACAGGGAATCCTACGAGCAGTACTTC
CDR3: CASSHRLRDRESYEQYF